This T cell receptor (beta chain) is drawn from a study of cytomegalovirus exposure and HLA in healthy donors. The donors, nominally healthy at sampling, likely had unrecorded immune exposures. Germline assignment: CDR1 SEHNR and CDR2 FQNEAQ (reference sequence). V trimming: 2 bases; J trimming: 7 bases; junction bases outside the gene matches: 7. The CDR3 sequence is 14 residues long. Study-wide findings and caveats: Cytomegalovirus status was reportedly diagnosed by the classifier with high specificity and sensitivity. Immune exposure information available was restricted to CMV serostatus.

Primers: 60 Vbeta forward and 13 Jbeta reverse. Assay: immunoSEQ multiplex PCR; the TCRdb copy retains only in-frame clones and omits some. The sample contains 200,000 to 250,000 clones, 75% to 85% of which appear only once. On this clone itself: As yet, its antigen is unknown.

The sequence was collected from a woman aged 60-70 years in good health and CMV-seropositive. Sequencing used PBMCs. The gene calls are TRBV7-9 and TRBJ1-1, with 7 bases lining up with TRBD1. This CDR3 is CASSLRQGLDEAFF. The CDR3, as DNA: TGTGCCAGCAGCTTACGACAGGGCCTCGATGAAGCTTTCTTT.